The 20 T cell receptor beta chains in this list originate from one sample, sequenced in a study of T cell repertoires in cytomegalovirus infection. TCRdb reanalysed the reads using MiXCR and keeps one entry per CDR3 protein. In the table there are some 400,000 distinct CDR3 sequences, under 40% of which are singletons. The sample consisted of PBMCs. These receptor sequences come from a human donor in good health (CMV status not recorded). Some clones in this sample may be carry-over from other donors' samples.

This chain uses TRBV27 with TRBJ2-7; 8 bases fit TRBD1. Germline lookup yields CDR1 MNHEY and CDR2 SMNVEV (reference sequence). This CDR3 contains 17 residues. V was pared by 0 bases and J by 4 bases, with 11 bases of the junction left unmatched. Here the CDR3 DNA reads TGTGCCAGCAGTTTATCTCTCGGACAGGGCTACATTTACGAGCAGTACTTC. Encoded protein: CASSLSLGQGYIYEQYF.

V usage is TRBV3-1 and J usage is TRBJ1-2; D not certain. V lost 4 bases to trimming and J lost 8 bases, with 14 bases between them. The CDR3 extends over 13 amino acids. Germline CDR1 is LGHDT and CDR2 is YNNKEL (reference sequence). CDR3 region: CASSLQGRGGYTF. CDR3 DNA sequence: TGTGCCAGCAGCCTACAAGGCCGTGGCGGCTACACCTTC.

This clonotype was observed many times. This chain links TRBV7-2 with TRBJ2-3; D gene ambiguous. The V end lost 4 bases, the J end lost 4 bases, and 9 bases lay between the germline ends. This CDR3 comprises 13 residues. Germline assignment: CDR1 SGHTA and CDR2 FQGNSA. The CDR3 protein is CASSSRASDTQYF. For the CDR3, the DNA is TGTGCCAGCAGCTCACGGGCGTCAGATACGCAGTATTTT.

There are a few counts of this clonotype. This sequence joins TRBV20-1 and TRBJ2-3, with D possibly being TRBD1 or TRBD2 (5 bases each). V gave up 5 bases and J gave up 6 bases, with 12 bases separating them. The germline gives CDR1 DFQATT, CDR2 SNEGSKA (reference sequence). The CDR3 length is 12 residues. CDR3 sequence reads: CSAGPGADTQYF. CDR3 in DNA: TGCAGTGCTGGGCCCGGGGCTGATACGCAGTATTTT.

The chain links TRBV12-3 or TRBV12-4 to TRBJ2-7; D perhaps matches TRBD1 (5 bases). The V end lost 0 bases, the J end lost 7 bases, and 10 bases lay between the germline ends. The CDR3 is made up of 13 amino acids. CDR3 sequence: CASSLAQGREQYF. CDR3 DNA sequence: TGTGCCAGCAGTTTAGCCCAGGGTCGGGAGCAGTACTTC.

The V gene is TRBV28, the J gene TRBJ2-7; 12 bases are a match to TRBD2. CDR3 length equals 15 residues. The germline CDR1 and CDR2 sequences are MDHEN and SYDVKM. J gave up 4 bases and V 5 bases, and 6 bases lay outside the gene matches. The CDR3 region has the DNA TGTGCCAGCAGTACTAGCGGGGGGCTTGCTTACGAGCAGTACTTC. It encodes CASSTSGGLAYEQYF.

The rearrangement links TRBV18 to TRBJ2-7; D may correspond to TRBD1 or TRBD2 (5 bases each). Trimming shortened V by 1 base and J by 0 bases, and 13 bases separated the two germline ends. Per the germline V gene, CDR1 is KGHSH and CDR2 is LQKENI. This CDR3 has 16 amino acids. CDR3 nucleotide sequence: TGTGCCAGCTCACCACGGGGGAAAAAGGGCTCCTACGAGCAGTACTTC. Residues: CASSPRGKKGSYEQYF.

This clonotype was seen more than once but under ten times. The chain employs TRBV11-1 and TRBJ2-3, with 11 bases aligning to TRBD2. Germline trimming cut 6 bases from V and 4 bases from J; bases unmatched to any gene: 9. There are 16 residues in the CDR3. Germline V lookup: CDR1 SGHAT, CDR2 FQDESV (reference sequence). For the CDR3, the DNA is TGTGCCAGCAGTCTAGCGGGGGGCCTTGGGGCAGATACGCAGTATTTT. Translation gives CASSLAGGLGADTQYF. The full variable domain, its missing parts supplied by reference TRBV11-1 and TRBJ2-3, is EAEVAQSPRYKITEKSQAVAFWCDPISGHATLYWYRQILGQGPELLVQFQDESVVDDSQLPKDRFSAERLKGVDSTLKIQPAELGDSAMYLCASSLAGGLGADTQYFGPGTRLTVL.

The rearrangement links TRBV6-2 or TRBV6-3 to TRBJ2-7, with TRBD1 matching over 12 bases. This CDR3 spans 15 amino acids. J lost 2 bases, V lost 2 bases, and 1 base had no gene match. Germline V gene lookup returns CDR1 MNHEY and CDR2 SVGEGT. The CDR3 reads CASSYGTGGTYEQYF. CDR3 nucleotide sequence: TGTGCCAGCAGTTACGGGACAGGGGGCACCTACGAGCAGTACTTC.

This clonotype came up many times. V and J are TRBV6-2 or TRBV6-3 and TRBJ2-5; 11 bases are shared with TRBD2. From germline, CDR1 is MNHEY and CDR2 SVGEGT. The CDR3 is made up of 16 amino acids. The V and J ends lost 5 bases and 2 bases, in that order; junction bases with no gene match: 7. The CDR3 sequence: CASSNVTSGEQETQYF. CDR3 nucleotides: TGTGCCAGCAGTAACGTGACTAGCGGGGAACAAGAGACCCAGTACTTC.

On this clonotype itself: This may stem from a read error, because a much larger clone lies one nucleotide away. The rearrangement links TRBV7-2 to TRBJ1-1; D may be TRBD1 (6 bases). Germline-derived CDR1 and CDR2 are SGHTA and FQGNSA. The CDR3 consists of 14 residues. CDR3: CASSRGARNTEALF. The CDR3 DNA sequence: TGTGCCAGCAGCAGGGGGGCGCGGAACACTGAAGCTTTATTT.

This clonotype was seen many times. The genes are TRBV7-2 and TRBJ2-7, with D perhaps given as TRBD1 or TRBD2 (5 bases each). Trimming cost V 6 bases and J 0 bases, with 9 bases left between them. This CDR3 region has 13 residues. Germline loops: CDR1 SGHTA, CDR2 FQGNSA. The CDR3 sequence: CASRFGGSYEQYF. DNA for the CDR3: TGTGCCAGCAGGTTTGGGGGCTCCTACGAGCAGTACTTC.

In this sample, this clonotype turned up a few times. The rearrangement links TRBV6-6 to TRBJ1-6; 8 nucleotides match TRBD1. Germline loops: CDR1 MNHNY, CDR2 SVGAGI (reference sequence). The CDR3 runs 17 residues. After removal of 0 bases from V and 5 bases from J, the junction contained 6 bases not matched to a gene. CDR3: CASSYSGQGANNSPLHF. The CDR3, as DNA: TGTGCCAGCAGTTACTCGGGTCAGGGGGCGAATAATTCACCCCTCCACTTT.

This chain joins TRBV4-1 and TRBJ2-7, with TRBD1 as a possible D gene (5 bases). Germline assignment: CDR1 MGHRA and CDR2 YSYEKL. The CDR3 runs 18 residues. Trimming pared 0 bases from V and 3 bases from J, leaving 21 bases between. CDR3 region: CASSQDVGTGATHYEQYF. The CDR3 DNA reads as TGCGCCAGCAGCCAAGATGTGGGAACAGGTGCCACGCACTACGAGCAGTACTTC.

The V and J genes are TRBV20-1 and TRBJ1-4; 10 bases are a match to TRBD1. The CDR3 is 17 amino acids. With 3 bases clipped from V and 4 bases from J, the junction kept 11 bases outside the gene matches. Germline V gene lookup returns CDR1 DFQATT and CDR2 SNEGSKA (reference sequence). The CDR3 DNA reads as TGCAGTGCTAGGGGGACAGGGGCTTGGGGGGTTAATGAAAAACTGTTTTTT. Translating gives CSARGTGAWGVNEKLFF.

The chain combines TRBV6-6 with TRBJ1-1; no clear D. Germline V lookup: CDR1 MNHNY, CDR2 SVGAGI (reference sequence). The V end was cut by 7 bases, the J end by 1 base, with 10 bases between. CDR3 length equals 13 residues. CDR3 DNA: TGTGCCAGCACCCGACTAGGGAACACTGAAGCTTTCTTT. Residues: CASTRLGNTEAFF.

The chain combines TRBV5-4 with TRBJ2-3; TRBD1 matches at 10 bases. The CDR3 has 14 amino acids. V was pared by 3 bases and J by 10 bases, with 8 bases of the junction left unmatched. Per the germline V gene, CDR1 is SGHNT and CDR2 is YYREEE (reference sequence). CDR3 in DNA: TGTGCCAGCAGCTCGGGACAGGGGTTGGATCCGCAGTATTTT. Encoded protein: CASSSGQGLDPQYF. Based on the CDR3 plus reference TRBV5-4 and TRBJ2-3, the full variable domain is ETGVTQSPTHLIKTRGQQVTLRCSSQSGHNTVSWYQQALGQGPQFIFQYYREEENGRGNFPPRFSGLQFPNYSSELNVNALELDDSALYLCASSSGQGLDPQYFGPGTRLTVL.

This clonotype was found many times. V and J are TRBV7-2 and TRBJ1-3; 8 nucleotides align to TRBD1. V dropped 0 bases and J dropped 1; count of bases not matched to a gene: 2. CDR3 length equals 16 residues. Germline CDR1 and CDR2: SGHTA and FQGNSA. CDR3 nucleotide sequence: TGTGCCAGCAGCTTAGCGGGACAGGCTTCTGGAAACACCATATATTTT. Translation gives CASSLAGQASGNTIYF.

This clonotype has only a few counts. V is TRBV2 and J is TRBJ2-5; 7 nucleotides agree with TRBD2. J gave up 4 bases and V 7 bases, and 6 bases lay outside the gene matches. This CDR3 is 13 amino acids long. Germline CDR1 is SNHLY and CDR2 is FYNNEI. The CDR3 here is CASTGGGGETQYF. The CDR3 DNA follows: TGTGCCAGCACTGGCGGGGGAGGAGAGACCCAGTACTTC.

The chain carries TRBV9 and TRBJ1-4, with 9 positions matching TRBD1. Germline-derived CDR1 and CDR2 are SGDLS and YYNGEE. V shed 4 bases and J 7 bases; nucleotides not matched to a gene: 8. CDR3 length: 15 amino acids. The DNA for the CDR3 is TGTGCCAGCAGCACCCGGACAGGGGTCGGTGAAAAACTGTTTTTT. As protein: CASSTRTGVGEKLFF. The variable domain in full, completed from reference TRBV9 and TRBJ1-4, reads DSGVTQTPKHLITATGQRVTLRCSPRSGDLSVYWYQQSLDQGLQFLIQYYNGEERAKGNILERFSAQQFPDLHSELNLSSLELGDSALYFCASSTRTGVGEKLFFGSGTQLSVL.